The present entry profiles one T cell receptor (beta chain) with its context. Profiled with immunoSEQ multiplex PCR; TCRdb holds only in-frame clones, not every one. The top ten clones hold 2.5% to 3% of a sample with tens of thousands of clones, about 86% of them seen once. V lost 3 bases, J lost 3 bases, and 8 bases lay in between. Germline V gives CDR1 SGHAT, CDR2 FQNNGV. The CDR3 loop spans 13 amino acids. The time point here: after neoadjuvant nivolumab, at surgical resection. PBMCs were not maintained or expanded in culture before analysis. The record originates from a study of neoadjuvant anti-PD-1 for oral cavity cancer. Study-level background: Patients without progression received a fourth nivolumab dose around day 43, then surgical resection on days 50-56.

The rearrangement uses TRBV11-2 and TRBJ1-1; D call uncertain. The sequenced sample was PBMCs, obtained after nivolumab (anti-PD-1) treatment. The receptor's source is a person aged 35-79 years with oral cavity squamous cell carcinoma. The CDR3 reads CASSLIGDTEAFF. For the CDR3, the DNA is TGTGCCAGCAGCTTGATCGGAGACACTGAAGCTTTCTTT.